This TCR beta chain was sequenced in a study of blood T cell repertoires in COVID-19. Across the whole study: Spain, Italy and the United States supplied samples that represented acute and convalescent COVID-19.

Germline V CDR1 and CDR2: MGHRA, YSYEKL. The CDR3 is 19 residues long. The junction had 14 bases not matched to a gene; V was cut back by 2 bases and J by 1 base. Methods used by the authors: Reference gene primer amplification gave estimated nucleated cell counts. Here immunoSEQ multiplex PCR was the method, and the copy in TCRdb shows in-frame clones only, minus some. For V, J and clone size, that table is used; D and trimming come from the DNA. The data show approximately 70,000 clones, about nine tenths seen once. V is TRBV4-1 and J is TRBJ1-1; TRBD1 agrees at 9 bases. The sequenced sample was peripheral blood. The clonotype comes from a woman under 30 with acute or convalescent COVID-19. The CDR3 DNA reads TGCGCCAGCAGCCAATACCGCGGGACAGGGAAAAACGGGAACACTGAAGCTTTCTTT. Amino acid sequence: CASSQYRGTGKNGNTEAFF.